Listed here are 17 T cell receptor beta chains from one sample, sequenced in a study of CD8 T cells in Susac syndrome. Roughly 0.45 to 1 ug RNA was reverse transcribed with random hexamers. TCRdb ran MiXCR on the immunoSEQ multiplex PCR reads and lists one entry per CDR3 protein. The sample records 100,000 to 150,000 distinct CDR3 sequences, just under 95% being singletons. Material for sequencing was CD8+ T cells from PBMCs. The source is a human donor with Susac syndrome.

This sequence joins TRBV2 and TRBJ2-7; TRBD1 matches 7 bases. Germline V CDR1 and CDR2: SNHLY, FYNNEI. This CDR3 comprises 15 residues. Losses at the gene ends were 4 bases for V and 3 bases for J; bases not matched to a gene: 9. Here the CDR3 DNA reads TGTGCCAGCAGTGGAACAGGGGAGAATTTCTACGAGCAGTACTTC. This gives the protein CASSGTGENFYEQYF.

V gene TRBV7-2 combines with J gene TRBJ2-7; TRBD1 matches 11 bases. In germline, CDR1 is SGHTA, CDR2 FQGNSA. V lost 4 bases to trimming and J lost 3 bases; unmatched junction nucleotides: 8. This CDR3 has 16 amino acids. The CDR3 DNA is TGTGCCAGCAGCTCCCTCCCGGGACAGGGGGTCTACGAGCAGTACTTC. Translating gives CASSSLPGQGVYEQYF.

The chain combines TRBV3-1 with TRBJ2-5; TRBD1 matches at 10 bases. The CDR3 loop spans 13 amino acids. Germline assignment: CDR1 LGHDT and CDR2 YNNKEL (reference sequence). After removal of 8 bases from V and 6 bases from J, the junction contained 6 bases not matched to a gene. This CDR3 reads CASEGQGRKTQYF. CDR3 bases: TGTGCCAGCGAGGGACAGGGGAGAAAGACCCAGTACTTC.

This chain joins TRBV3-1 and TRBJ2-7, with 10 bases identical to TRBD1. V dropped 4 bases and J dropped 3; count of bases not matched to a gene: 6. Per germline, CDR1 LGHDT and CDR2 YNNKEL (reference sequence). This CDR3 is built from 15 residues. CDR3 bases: TGTGCCAGCAGCCCAGGGACAGGGGATTTCTACGAGCAGTACTTC. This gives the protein CASSPGTGDFYEQYF.

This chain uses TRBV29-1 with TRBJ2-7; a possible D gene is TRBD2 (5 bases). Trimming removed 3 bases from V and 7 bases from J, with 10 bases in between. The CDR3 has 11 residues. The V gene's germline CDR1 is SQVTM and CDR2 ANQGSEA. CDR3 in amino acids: CSVEFRGEQYF. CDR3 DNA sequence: TGCAGCGTTGAGTTCCGCGGGGAGCAGTACTTC.

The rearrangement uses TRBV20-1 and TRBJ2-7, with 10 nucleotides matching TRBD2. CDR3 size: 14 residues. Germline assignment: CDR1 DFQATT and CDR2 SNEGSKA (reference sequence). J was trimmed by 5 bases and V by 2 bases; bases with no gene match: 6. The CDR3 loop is CSARSSGGADEQYF. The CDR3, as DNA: TGCAGTGCTAGATCCAGCGGGGGGGCCGACGAGCAGTACTTC.

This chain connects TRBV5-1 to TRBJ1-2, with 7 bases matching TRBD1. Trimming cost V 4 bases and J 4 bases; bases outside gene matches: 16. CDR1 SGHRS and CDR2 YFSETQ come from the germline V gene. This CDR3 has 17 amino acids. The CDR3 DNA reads TGCGCCAGCAGCCTCGACCCCTCCCAGGGGGACCTCTATGGCTACACCTTC. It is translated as CASSLDPSQGDLYGYTF.

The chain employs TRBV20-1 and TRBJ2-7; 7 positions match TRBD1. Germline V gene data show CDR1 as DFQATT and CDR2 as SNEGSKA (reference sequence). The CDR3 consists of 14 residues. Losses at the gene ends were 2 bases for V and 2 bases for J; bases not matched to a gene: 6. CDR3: CSARPDRLPYEQYF. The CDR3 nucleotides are TGCAGTGCTAGACCGGACAGGTTGCCCTACGAGCAGTACTTC.

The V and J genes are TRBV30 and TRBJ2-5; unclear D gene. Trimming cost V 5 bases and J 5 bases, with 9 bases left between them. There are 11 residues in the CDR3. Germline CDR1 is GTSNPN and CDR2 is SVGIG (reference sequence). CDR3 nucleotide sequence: TGTGCCTGGCACTTGGGCGAGACCCAGTACTTC. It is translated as CAWHLGETQYF.

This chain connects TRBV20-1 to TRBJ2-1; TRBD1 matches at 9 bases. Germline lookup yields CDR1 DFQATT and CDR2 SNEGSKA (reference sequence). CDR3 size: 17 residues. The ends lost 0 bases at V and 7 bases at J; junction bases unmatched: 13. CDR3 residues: CSARDPRLWTGVNEQFF. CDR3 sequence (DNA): TGCAGTGCTAGAGATCCCCGCTTGTGGACAGGGGTAAATGAGCAGTTCTTC.

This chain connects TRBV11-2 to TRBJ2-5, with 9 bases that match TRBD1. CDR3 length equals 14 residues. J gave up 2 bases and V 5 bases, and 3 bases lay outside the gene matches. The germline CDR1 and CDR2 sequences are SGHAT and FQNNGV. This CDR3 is CASSAGTGQETQYF. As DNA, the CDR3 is TGTGCCAGCAGCGCCGGGACAGGGCAAGAGACCCAGTACTTC.

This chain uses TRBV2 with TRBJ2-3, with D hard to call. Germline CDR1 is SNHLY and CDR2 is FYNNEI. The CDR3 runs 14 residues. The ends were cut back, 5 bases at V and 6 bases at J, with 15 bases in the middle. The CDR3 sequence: CASSIDVVDDTQYF. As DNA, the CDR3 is TGTGCCAGCAGTATAGACGTAGTCGATGATACGCAGTATTTT. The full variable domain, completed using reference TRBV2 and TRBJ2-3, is EPEVTQTPSHQVTQMGQEVILRCVPISNHLYFYWYRQILGQKVEFLVSFYNNEISEKSEIFDDQFSVERPDGSNFTLKIRSTKLEDSAMYFCASSIDVVDDTQYFGPGTRLTVL.

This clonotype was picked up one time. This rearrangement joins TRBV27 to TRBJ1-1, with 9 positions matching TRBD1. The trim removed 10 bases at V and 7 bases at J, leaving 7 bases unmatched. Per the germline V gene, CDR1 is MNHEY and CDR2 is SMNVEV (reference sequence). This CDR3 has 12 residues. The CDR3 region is CATRGQGIEAFF. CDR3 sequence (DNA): TGTGCCACCAGGGGACAGGGAATTGAAGCTTTCTTT.

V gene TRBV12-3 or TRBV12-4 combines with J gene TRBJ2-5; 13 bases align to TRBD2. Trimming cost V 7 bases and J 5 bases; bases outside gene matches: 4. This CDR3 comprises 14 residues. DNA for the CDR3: TGTGCCAGCAAACTAGCGGGGGGGCAGGAGACCCAGTACTTC. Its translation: CASKLAGGQETQYF.

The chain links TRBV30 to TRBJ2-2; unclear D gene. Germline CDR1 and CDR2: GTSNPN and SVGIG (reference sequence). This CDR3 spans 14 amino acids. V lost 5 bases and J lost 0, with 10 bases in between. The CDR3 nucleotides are TGTGCCTGGGAGAAGGGTGCGAACACCGGGGAGCTGTTTTTT. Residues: CAWEKGANTGELFF.

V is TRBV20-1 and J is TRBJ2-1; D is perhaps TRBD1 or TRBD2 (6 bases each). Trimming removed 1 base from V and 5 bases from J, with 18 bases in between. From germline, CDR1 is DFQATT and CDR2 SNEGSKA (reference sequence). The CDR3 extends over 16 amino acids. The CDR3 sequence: CSARVFLGGLNNEQFF. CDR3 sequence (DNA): TGCAGTGCTAGAGTTTTTCTGGGGGGCTTAAACAATGAGCAGTTCTTC.

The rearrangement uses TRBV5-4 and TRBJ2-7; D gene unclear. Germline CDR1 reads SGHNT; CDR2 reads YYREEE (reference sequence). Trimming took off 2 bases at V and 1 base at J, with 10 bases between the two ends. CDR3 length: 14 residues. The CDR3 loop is CASSFFTASYEQYF. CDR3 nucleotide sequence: TGTGCCAGCAGCTTTTTTACTGCTTCCTACGAGCAGTACTTC.